These T cell receptor beta chains were read from a single sample in a study of response to subunit inactivated influenza vaccine. One entry per CDR3 protein, called by TCRdb with MiXCR from the RT-PCR reads. Of roughly 760,000 distinct CDR3 sequences listed, approximately 22% are singletons. Sequencing was performed on PBMCs from blood, taken 5 days after vaccination. The receptors come from a man in his fifties who received an inactivated influenza vaccine. CDR3s include the opening cysteine and the closing phenylalanine or tryptophan. Each record gives: clone size, J gene, D gene, V gene, CDR3 DNA, CDR3 protein. The D gene is left open where the match is weak. Clone size appears in some rows only: once, few, many, or a class for an expanded clone.

NA | TRBJ2-1 | NA | TRBV12-3/TRBV12-4 | TGTGCCAGCAGTTTAGGGAGGTACTACAATGAGCAGTTCTTC | CASSLGRYYNEQFF
many | TRBJ2-1 | NA | TRBV29-1 | TGCAGCGTTCGAGGTACAGGCTTTTACAATGAGCAGTTCTTC | CSVRGTGFYNEQFF
few | TRBJ2-7 | NA | TRBV7-9 | TGTGCCAGCAGCTTAGGGGCCTTGGGGGCGCAGGGATACGAGCAGTACTTC | CASSLGALGAQGYEQYF
few | TRBJ2-6 | NA | TRBV5-1 | TGCGCCAGCAGCTTGCGTCACTCTGGGGCCAACGTCCTGACTTTC | CASSLRHSGANVLTF
NA | TRBJ1-1 | TRBD1 | TRBV5-1 | TGCGCCAGCAGCGCGGACAGGGGTGAAGCTTTCTTT | CASSADRGEAFF
NA | TRBJ2-3 | TRBD2 | TRBV7-9 | TGTGCCAGCAGCGCCCGACTAGCGGGGGGGTTCGATACGCAGTATTTT | CASSARLAGGFDTQYF
NA | TRBJ2-1 | TRBD1 | TRBV6-1 | TGTGCCAGCAGGGGGACAGGGGAATGGACTGAGCAGTTCTTC | CASRGTGEWTEQFF
NA | TRBJ2-5 | NA | TRBV29-1 | TGCAGCGTGGGGGGACTCTCGTACCAAGAGACCCAGTACTTC | CSVGGLSYQETQYF
NA | TRBJ1-5 | NA | TRBV20-1 | TGCAGTGCTCGACAGTCCTTTAGCAATCAGCCCCAGCATTTT | CSARQSFSNQPQHF
NA | TRBJ1-2 | TRBD1 | TRBV5-1 | TGCGCCAGCAGCTTGTCTGGGACAGGGGCGACCTGGGACTATGGCTACACCTTC | CASSLSGTGATWDYGYTF
NA | TRBJ2-2 | NA | TRBV21-1 | TGTGCCAGCAGCATGATGAACACCGGGGAGCTGTTTTTT | CASSMMNTGELFF
few | TRBJ2-5 | TRBD2 | TRBV5-5 | TGTGCCAGCAGCTTAGGGACTAGCGGGAGGAATCTTCAAGAGACCCAGTACTTC | CASSLGTSGRNLQETQYF
NA | TRBJ2-3 | NA | TRBV7-2 | TGTGCCAGCAGCAAGCCGGGACGGACAGATACGCAGTATTTT | CASSKPGRTDTQYF
NA | TRBJ1-6 | TRBD1 | TRBV6-1 | TGTGCCAGCAGAACACAGGGGCGGGATTCACCCCTCCACTTT | CASRTQGRDSPLHF
many | TRBJ2-1 | NA | TRBV7-8 | TGTGCCAGCAGCTTACTTATGGGCAATGAGCAGTTCTTC | CASSLLMGNEQFF
few | TRBJ2-3 | TRBD2 | TRBV7-8 | TGTGCCAGCAGCTCGACTAGCGGGAGGGCCACAGATACGCAGTATTTT | CASSSTSGRATDTQYF
few | TRBJ2-7 | NA | TRBV6-5 | TGTGCCAGCAGTTACGGTGCAGAACCCTACGAGCAGTACTTC | CASSYGAEPYEQYF
once | TRBJ2-5 | TRBD2 | TRBV6-2/TRBV6-3 | TGTGCCAGCACCCAACGGACTAGCGGGATCCTCACTGAGACCCAGTACTTC | CASTQRTSGILTETQYF
once | TRBJ2-3 | TRBD2 | TRBV20-1 | TGCAGTGCCTCAGGAATGGAACTAGCGGGGGGGGATACGCAGTATTTT | CSASGMELAGGDTQYF
few | TRBJ2-1 | TRBD2 | TRBV11-1 | TGTGCCAGCAGCCTCCCGAGCGGGAGCGGGGGCAATGAGCAGTTCTTC | CASSLPSGSGGNEQFF
medium-sized | TRBJ2-3 | TRBD1 | TRBV7-2 | TGTGCCAGCAGCTTAGAGTGGGACAGCGAGCTCGATACGCAGTATTTT | CASSLEWDSELDTQYF
NA | TRBJ2-7 | NA | TRBV7-2 | TGTGCCAGCAGCTTCTCCGGAAAAGGGAACGAGCAGTACTTC | CASSFSGKGNEQYF
few | TRBJ2-6 | TRBD2 | TRBV10-3 | TGTGCCATCAGAGGGACTAGCGGGGGGGCCTATGGGGCCAACGTCCTGACTTTC | CAIRGTSGGAYGANVLTF
NA | TRBJ2-6 | TRBD1 | TRBV11-2 | TGTGCCAGCAGCTTAGAGTGGGTGGACAGGGGGTTCTCTGGGGCCAACGTCCTGACTTTC | CASSLEWVDRGFSGANVLTF
NA | TRBJ1-2 | TRBD1 | TRBV12-3/TRBV12-4 | TGTGCCAGCAGTCCGAACGGACAGGCCGTAGGGTATGGCTACACCTTC | CASSPNGQAVGYGYTF
few | TRBJ2-2 | TRBD2 | TRBV9 | TGTGCCAGCAGCGTAGCTGGGACTAGCAACACCGGGGAGCTGTTTTTT | CASSVAGTSNTGELFF
few | TRBJ2-3 | NA | TRBV4-2 | TGTGCCAGCAGCCAAGACCCGGTTGGAGATACGCAGTATTTT | CASSQDPVGDTQYF
NA | TRBJ1-1 | NA | TRBV15 | TGTGCCACCAGCCCAGGCGGGCCCCGGGGCACTGAAGCTTTCTTT | CATSPGGPRGTEAFF
many | TRBJ2-1 | TRBD2 | TRBV5-1 | TGCGCCAGCTCACAAGGTAGCGGGCCTTACAATGAGCAGTTCTTC | CASSQGSGPYNEQFF
NA | TRBJ2-3 | NA | TRBV25-1 | TGTGCCAGCAGTGTGTCTAGCGGCACAGATACGCAGTATTTT | CASSVSSGTDTQYF
NA | TRBJ2-5 | NA | TRBV18 | TGTGCCAGCTCACCACCGAATCAGGGGTACCAAGAGACCCAGTACTTC | CASSPPNQGYQETQYF
NA | TRBJ2-7 | NA | TRBV28 | TGTGCCAGCAGTTTAGGGCAGGACCGGATGCAGTACTTC | CASSLGQDRMQYF
NA | TRBJ2-3 | NA | TRBV7-9 | TGTGCCAGCAGCCCCAGAAGGGGAGCTACAGATACGCAGTATTTT | CASSPRRGATDTQYF
few | TRBJ1-1 | NA | TRBV20-1 | TGCAGTGTACCAGGGGTGAGGGTCACTGAAGCTTTCTTT | CSVPGVRVTEAFF
NA | TRBJ2-1 | NA | TRBV4-1 | TGCGCCAGCAGCTTGAGGACAGCACCGACCTACAATGAGCAGTTCTTC | CASSLRTAPTYNEQFF
many | TRBJ2-7 | TRBD1 | TRBV20-1 | TGCAGTGCTAGAGTAATCCGGGACAGGACCTCCTACGAGCAGTACTTC | CSARVIRDRTSYEQYF
NA | TRBJ2-7 | NA | TRBV18 | TGTGCCAGCTCACCAAGGGGGGGGGCTTTTTCCTACGAGCAGTACTTC | CASSPRGGAFSYEQYF
NA | TRBJ2-7 | TRBD1 | TRBV5-1 | TGCGCCAGCAGCCCGGGGACAGCTGCCGAGCAGTACTTC | CASSPGTAAEQYF
NA | TRBJ2-7 | NA | TRBV20-1 | TGCAGTGCCCCCCTGGGCAGTACCTACGAGCAGTACTTC | CSAPLGSTYEQYF
NA | TRBJ1-2 | NA | TRBV2 | TGTGCCAGCAGGCAGGACTCTACGGGCTACACCTTC | CASRQDSTGYTF
NA | TRBJ1-6 | NA | TRBV5-6 | TGTGCCAGCAGCTTGTGGGGGGTTCTGTATAATTCACCCCTCCACTTT | CASSLWGVLYNSPLHF
many | TRBJ2-3 | NA | TRBV5-1 | TGCGCCAGCAGCTTGGTTTCGAGCGGGAGCACAGATACGCAGTATTTT | CASSLVSSGSTDTQYF
NA | TRBJ2-1 | TRBD2 | TRBV19 | TGTGCCAGTTCATCTAGCGGGAGGTCGGGCGAGCAGTTCTTC | CASSSSGRSGEQFF
few | TRBJ2-1 | NA | TRBV6-1 | TGTGCCAGCAGCCCTACAGCAGGGTTCTACAATGAGCAGTTCTTC | CASSPTAGFYNEQFF
few | TRBJ2-1 | TRBD1 | TRBV7-9 | TGTGCCAGCAGCTTAAGGACAGGGGCCTACAATGAGCAGTTCTTC | CASSLRTGAYNEQFF
NA | TRBJ2-7 | NA | TRBV5-5 | TGTGCCAGCAGCTTGACCCGGGACGTCAGTTACTACGAGCAGTACTTC | CASSLTRDVSYYEQYF
many | TRBJ2-7 | TRBD2 | TRBV29-1 | TGCAGCGTTGACGGGGGGAGGTACGAGCAGTACTTC | CSVDGGRYEQYF
few | TRBJ1-5 | NA | TRBV28 | TGTGCCAGCAGGAGTCTTGGCCAGAGTTCTCAGCCCCAGCATTTT | CASRSLGQSSQPQHF
NA | TRBJ2-3 | NA | TRBV2 | TGTGCCAGCAGTGGGACATTCACAGATACGCAGTATTTT | CASSGTFTDTQYF
NA | TRBJ2-3 | TRBD1 | TRBV27 | TGTGCCAGCAGTTTACTGTCGGGCAGAACGCTACAGGGGATATCAGATACGCAGTATTTT | CASSLLSGRTLQGISDTQYF
few | TRBJ1-2 | NA | TRBV4-3 | TGCGCCAGCAGCCAAGACAGGGCCTCTAACTATGGCTACACCTTC | CASSQDRASNYGYTF
NA | TRBJ1-1 | NA | TRBV20-1 | TGCAGTGCCGCCCCGGTAGGAGTCACTGAAGCTTTCTTT | CSAAPVGVTEAFF
few | TRBJ2-5 | TRBD1 | TRBV12-3/TRBV12-4 | TGTGCCAGCTTGTCCCCAGGGGGTACGGAGACCCAGTACTTC | CASLSPGGTETQYF
NA | TRBJ1-6 | TRBD1 | TRBV5-5 | TGTGCCAGCAGCTTTCAAACCGGGACAGGGGTCCCCCTCCACTTT | CASSFQTGTGVPLHF